This TCR beta chain stems from a study of blood T cells in healthy people across ages. Points on this clonotype: Antigen unknown.

With a J-beta primer mix and a sample-barcoded 5' primer, a second PCR ran 7 to 11 cycles. TCRdb independently ran MiXCR on the 5' RACE reads; one entry per CDR3 protein. This table holds fewer than 900,000 distinct CDR3 sequences, roughly 34% found once. Study-wide results and caveats: The lack of PBMC sorting stopped any conclusive naive versus antigen-experienced comparison. A roughly linear fall in TCR beta diversity per million T cells was seen with increasing age.

Looked up from germline, CDR1 is SGHDT and CDR2 is YYEEEE. The CDR3 sequence is 14 residues long. Germline trimming cut 0 bases from V and 13 bases from J; bases unmatched to any gene: 8. The rearrangement joins TRBV5-6 to TRBJ2-1; the match to TRBD1 covers 9 bases. Material for sequencing was blood. The clonotype originates from a man aged 18 to 35 in good health. For the CDR3, the DNA is TGTGCCAGCAGCTTGGACAGGGGGCACGAGACCCAGTTCTTC. Amino acid sequence: CASSLDRGHETQFF.